This is a list of T cell receptor beta chains from one sample in a study of cytomegalovirus exposure and HLA in healthy donors. Sequencing was performed with immunoSEQ multiplex PCR; in TCRdb, only in-frame clones are kept and a portion is missing. The repertoire holds fewer than 150,000 clones, with around three quarters as singletons. Sequences were obtained from PBMCs. The source of these receptors is a man younger than 45 in good health and CMV-seronegative. The CDR3 runs from the conserved cysteine through the conserved F or W. Each record gives: J gene, V gene, clone size, D gene, CDR3 protein, CDR3 DNA. D genes are given only for firm matches. The size of a clone is reported for some rows only, either as once, few or many, or as a class for expanded clones.

TRBJ2-1,TRBV7-6,few,TRBD2,CASSPSGGASNEQFF,TGTGCCAGCAGCCCTAGCGGGGGGGCCTCGAATGAGCAGTTCTTC
TRBJ1-1,TRBV7-9,.,.,CASSLVLGAHTEAFF,TGTGCCAGCAGCTTAGTTCTGGGCGCCCACACTGAAGCTTTCTTT
TRBJ1-1,TRBV19,.,TRBD1,CASSIGQGSNTEAFF,TGTGCCAGTAGTATAGGACAGGGCTCGAACACTGAAGCTTTCTTT
TRBJ1-5,TRBV10-3,once,.,CAISIGGEGNQPQHF,TGTGCCATCAGTATCGGGGGTGAGGGCAATCAGCCCCAGCATTTT
TRBJ1-6,TRBV6-1,.,TRBD1,CASRETGEGNSPLHF,TGTGCCAGCAGGGAGACAGGGGAAGGAAATTCACCCCTCCACTTT
TRBJ2-5,TRBV5-1,.,.,CASSLYRLGIGQETQYF,TGCGCCAGCAGCTTGTATCGTCTCGGGATAGGGCAAGAGACCCAGTACTTC
TRBJ2-3,TRBV27,.,.,CASIGRGAITQYF,TGTGCCAGCATAGGGAGGGGGGCGATTACGCAGTATTTT
TRBJ1-2,TRBV7-9,.,.,CASSLVWPEIYGYTF,TGTGCCAGCAGCTTAGTATGGCCAGAAATCTATGGCTACACCTTC
TRBJ2-5,TRBV5-1,.,.,CASSPSDSQETQYF,TGCGCCAGCAGCCCCAGCGATTCCCAAGAGACCCAGTACTTC
TRBJ2-3,TRBV9,.,TRBD2,CASSKGLGTYSTDTQYF,TGTGCCAGCAGCAAGGGACTAGGGACTTATAGCACAGATACGCAGTATTTT
TRBJ1-1,TRBV18,.,.,CASSPTTQGAANTEAFF,TGTGCCAGCTCACCAACAACACAGGGCGCCGCGAACACTGAAGCTTTCTTT
TRBJ2-7,TRBV6-5,once,TRBD1,CASSYDRGTYEQYF,TGTGCCAGCAGTTACGACAGGGGGACGTACGAGCAGTACTTC
TRBJ2-7,TRBV10-3,few,.,CAISGTSSYEQYF,TGTGCCATCAGTGGAACTAGCTCCTACGAGCAGTACTTC
TRBJ1-2,TRBV6-5,.,TRBD1,CASTSTGANYGYTF,TGTGCCAGCACCTCGACAGGGGCGAACTATGGCTACACCTTC
TRBJ2-3,TRBV29-1,.,TRBD1,CSGGQTSGDTQYF,TGCAGCGGGGGACAGACGTCGGGAGATACGCAGTATTTT
TRBJ1-1,TRBV29-1,.,TRBD1,CSTDRGTTEAFF,TGCAGCACAGACAGGGGGACCACTGAAGCTTTCTTT
TRBJ2-1,TRBV5-1,.,TRBD2,CASSLRTSGFNEQFF,TGCGCCAGCAGCTTGAGGACTAGCGGGTTCAATGAGCAGTTCTTC
TRBJ2-1,TRBV6-4,.,.,CASSEDAGRGEQFF,TGTGCCAGCAGTGAGGATGCGGGGCGCGGGGAGCAGTTCTTC
TRBJ1-5,TRBV2,few,.,CASRTGQLGPQHF,TGTGCCAGCAGAACCGGACAGCTCGGGCCCCAGCATTTT
TRBJ2-7,TRBV28,once,.,CASSPPGFYEQYF,TGTGCCAGCAGCCCACCAGGGTTTTACGAGCAGTACTTC
TRBJ1-5,TRBV19,.,.,CASSTGKNRAQPQHF,TGTGCCAGTAGTACCGGCAAGAACAGGGCCCAGCCCCAGCATTTT
TRBJ1-5,TRBV19,once,.,CASSMGPAGSQPQHF,TGTGCCAGTAGTATGGGGCCAGCCGGTAGTCAGCCCCAGCATTTT
TRBJ1-1,TRBV11-2,.,TRBD1,CASSLSGTGILFTEAFF,TGTGCCAGCAGCTTGTCCGGGACAGGGATCTTGTTCACTGAAGCTTTCTTT
TRBJ2-3,TRBV4-2,.,.,CASSQAGDSVPSTDTQYF,TGTGCCAGCAGCCAAGCTGGGGATAGCGTCCCCTCGACAGATACGCAGTATTTT
TRBJ1-5,TRBV27,.,.,CASSLVGGPYSNQPQHF,TGTGCCAGCAGTTTAGTGGGAGGGCCCTATAGCAATCAGCCCCAGCATTTT
TRBJ2-5,TRBV18,.,TRBD2,CASSPRNGGTQETQYF,TGTGCCAGCTCACCACGAAACGGGGGGACCCAAGAGACCCAGTACTTC
TRBJ1-2,TRBV9,.,.,CASTGTPPYGYTF,TGTGCCAGCACCGGGACACCACCCTATGGCTACACCTTC
TRBJ2-1,TRBV5-1,.,TRBD1,CASGPGTGDNEQFF,TGCGCCAGCGGCCCCGGGACAGGAGACAATGAGCAGTTCTTC
TRBJ1-2,TRBV13,.,TRBD1,CASGERTGANYGYTF,TGTGCCAGCGGGGAAAGGACAGGAGCTAACTATGGCTACACCTTC
TRBJ2-7,TRBV5-1,.,.,CASSLGSGGQEQYF,TGCGCCAGCAGCTTGGGTTCTGGCGGACAAGAGCAGTACTTC
TRBJ2-1,TRBV14,.,TRBD2,CASSNLADPYNEQFF,TGTGCCAGCAGCAACCTAGCGGACCCCTACAATGAGCAGTTCTTC
TRBJ1-5,TRBV29-1,.,.,CSVPAGGCNANSQRANQPQHF,TGCAGCGTCCCCGCCGGGGGTTGTAATGCGAACAGTCAGCGGGCTAATCAGCCCCAGCATTTT
TRBJ1-3,TRBV6-5,.,.,CASSYEAASGNTIYF,TGTGCCAGCAGTTACGAGGCGGCCTCTGGAAACACCATATATTTT
TRBJ2-7,TRBV4-2,.,.,CASGAGQYEQYF,TGTGCCAGCGGAGCGGGCCAATACGAGCAGTACTTC
TRBJ1-1,TRBV19,.,TRBD1,CASILGGTVRDTEAFF,TGTGCCAGTATTCTAGGGGGGACAGTTCGAGACACTGAAGCTTTCTTT
TRBJ2-7,TRBV5-6,.,.,CASSLPGQTYEQYF,TGTGCCAGCAGCTTGCCAGGACAGACCTACGAGCAGTACTTC
TRBJ1-1,TRBV5-5,.,.,CASSFLMNTEAFF,TGTGCCAGCAGCTTTCTAATGAACACTGAAGCTTTCTTT
TRBJ1-2,TRBV11-2,.,.,CASSLQGSQGYTF,TGTGCCAGCAGCTTACAGGGGTCGCAGGGCTACACCTTC
TRBJ2-5,TRBV6-5,.,.,CASTDQTQETQYF,TGTGCCAGCACCGACCAGACACAAGAGACCCAGTACTTC
TRBJ1-1,TRBV11-2,.,.,CASSLGGRVRTEAFF,TGTGCCAGCAGCTTGGGGGGGCGGGTCCGCACTGAAGCTTTCTTT
TRBJ1-2,TRBV28,.,.,CASSSRRTIGYGYTF,TGTGCCAGCAGTTCCCGACGGACTATAGGCTATGGCTACACCTTC
TRBJ1-2,TRBV25-1,.,.,CASSEYKGGSYGYTF,TGTGCCAGCAGTGAATATAAAGGGGGAAGCTATGGCTACACCTTC
TRBJ2-1,TRBV15,few,TRBD2,CATFSGTYNEQFF,TGTGCCACCTTCAGCGGGACCTACAATGAGCAGTTCTTC
TRBJ2-2,TRBV2,.,TRBD1,CASTQGAAGELFF,TGTGCCAGCACCCAGGGGGCGGCCGGGGAGCTGTTTTTT
TRBJ1-6,TRBV19,.,.,CASRLSSYNSPLHF,TGTGCCAGTAGGCTGAGCTCCTATAATTCACCCCTACACTTT
TRBJ1-5,TRBV5-5,.,.,CASSPVYSNQPQHF,TGTGCCAGCAGCCCAGTTTATAGCAATCAGCCCCAGCATTTT
TRBJ2-7,TRBV7-3,.,TRBD2,CASSLNLAGSYKYF,TGTGCCAGCAGCTTAAACTTAGCGGGATCCTATAAGTACTTC
TRBJ2-5,TRBV5-6,.,.,CASSLGQNQETQYF,TGTGCCAGCAGCTTGGGACAGAACCAAGAGACCCAGTACTTC
TRBJ2-6,TRBV27,.,.,CASSLSRSGANVLTF,TGTGCCAGCAGTTTGAGTCGCTCTGGGGCCAACGTCCTGACTTTC
TRBJ1-2,TRBV6-1,.,.,CASQGQGHGYTF,TGTGCCAGCCAGGGGCAGGGGCATGGCTACACCTTC
TRBJ1-5,TRBV28,.,.,CASRSSGGNQPQHF,TGTGCCAGCAGGTCCTCAGGGGGCAATCAGCCCCAGCATTTT
TRBJ1-1,TRBV27,.,TRBD1,CASSIQTGGNTEAFF,TGTGCCAGCAGTATCCAGACAGGGGGGAACACTGAAGCTTTCTTT
TRBJ2-3,TRBV5-1,.,TRBD1,CASNRDRGTDTQYF,TGCGCCAGCAACCGGGACAGGGGCACAGATACGCAGTATTTT
TRBJ1-5,TRBV6-6,.,TRBD1,CASRPQGASNQPQHF,TGTGCCAGCAGGCCCCAGGGGGCCAGCAATCAGCCCCAGCATTTT
TRBJ2-7,TRBV28,.,TRBD2,CASSPVQRKAGGPVGEQYF,TGTGCCAGCAGTCCCGTACAGAGGAAAGCGGGAGGGCCGGTAGGGGAGCAGTACTTC
TRBJ2-1,TRBV6-5,few,TRBD1,CASSPGTGSSGGKFF,TGTGCCAGCAGCCCCGGGACAGGGTCTTCGGGCGGCAAGTTCTTC
TRBJ2-2,TRBV27,.,.,CASQGSGELFF,TGTGCCAGTCAGGGGAGCGGGGAGCTGTTTTTT
TRBJ2-7,TRBV28,.,TRBD1,CASRPPGQRYEQYF,TGTGCCAGCAGACCGCCGGGACAGCGCTACGAGCAGTACTTC
TRBJ2-2,TRBV7-9,once,.,CASSLGTDNLNTGELFF,TGTGCCAGCAGCTTAGGGACAGACAACCTTAACACCGGGGAGCTGTTTTTT